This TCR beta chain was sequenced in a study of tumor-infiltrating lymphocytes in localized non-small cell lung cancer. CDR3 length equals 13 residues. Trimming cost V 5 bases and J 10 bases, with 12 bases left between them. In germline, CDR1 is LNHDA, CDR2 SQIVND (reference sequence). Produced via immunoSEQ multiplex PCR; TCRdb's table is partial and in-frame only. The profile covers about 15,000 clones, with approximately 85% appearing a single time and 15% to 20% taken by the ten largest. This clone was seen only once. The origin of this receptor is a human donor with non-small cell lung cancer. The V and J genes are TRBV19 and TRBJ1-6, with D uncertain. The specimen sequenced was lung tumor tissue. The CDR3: CASSERMGSPLHF. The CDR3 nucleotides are TGTGCCAGTAGTGAACGAATGGGGTCACCCCTCCACTTT.